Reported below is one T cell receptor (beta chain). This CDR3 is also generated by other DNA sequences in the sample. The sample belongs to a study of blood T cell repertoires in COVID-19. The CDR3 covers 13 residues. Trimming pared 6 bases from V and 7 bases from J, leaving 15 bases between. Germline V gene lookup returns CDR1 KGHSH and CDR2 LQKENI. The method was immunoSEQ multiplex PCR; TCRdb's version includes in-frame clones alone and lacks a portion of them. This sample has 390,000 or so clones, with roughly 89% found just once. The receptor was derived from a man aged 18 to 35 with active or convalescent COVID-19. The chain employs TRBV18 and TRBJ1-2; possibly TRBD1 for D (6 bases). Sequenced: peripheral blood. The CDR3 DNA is TGTGCCAGCTCCCTCGGACAGACGCGTGGCTACACCTTC. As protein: CASSLGQTRGYTF.